A single sample is the source of the 18 T cell receptor beta chains below, sequenced in a study of blood T cell repertoires in COVID-19. The protocol was immunoSEQ multiplex PCR, while the TCRdb copy is restricted to in-frame clones and leaves out a portion. This table has about 250,000 clones, more than 70% appearing once. Sequenced: peripheral blood. Receptors originate from a woman aged 80 or over with COVID-19, enrolled during active disease.

The CDR3 DNA sequence: TGCGCCAGCAGTATAGACAGACTCACCCCTGGTGAGCAGTTCTTC. It codes for CASSIDRLTPGEQFF. This chain connects TRBV4-3 to TRBJ2-1; D perhaps matches TRBD1 (5 bases). The CDR3 loop spans 15 amino acids. The ends were cut back, 6 bases at V and 9 bases at J, with 21 bases in the middle. CDR1 and CDR2 from the germline V gene are LGHNA and YSLEER.

The gene calls are TRBV6-6 and TRBJ2-7; D is possibly TRBD1 (5 bases). CDR3 length: 15 amino acids. Germline V gene lookup returns CDR1 MNHNY and CDR2 SVGAGI (reference sequence). V lost 4 bases to trimming and J lost 7 bases, with 20 bases between them. The CDR3 DNA reads as TGTGCCAGCAGTTCGTTCACAGGTGGCGTGGGGGAGCAGTACTTC. Amino acids: CASSSFTGGVGEQYF.

The J gene is TRBJ1-4, the V gene TRBV24-1; maybe TRBD1 (6 bases). The CDR3 has 14 amino acids. The V and J ends lost 1 base and 8 bases respectively, with 10 bases between them. Germline V CDR1 and CDR2: KGHDR, SFDVKD. CDR3 in amino acids: CATSDFPDSEKLFF. CDR3 sequence (DNA): TGTGCCACCAGTGATTTTCCGGACAGCGAAAAACTGTTTTTT.

The chain uses TRBV18 and TRBJ2-3; 7 bases map to TRBD2. The V segment lost 3 bases and the J segment 1 base; nucleotides outside the gene matches: 4. This CDR3 is 15 amino acids long. Germline V gene data show CDR1 as KGHSH and CDR2 as LQKENI. In DNA, the CDR3 is TGTGCCAGCTCACCCCAGCGGGGTGGCACAGATACGCAGTATTTT. Translated: CASSPQRGGTDTQYF. Looking up the rest from reference TRBV18 and TRBJ2-3 gives the full variable domain: NAGVMQNPRHLVRRRGQEARLRCSPMKGHSHVYWYRQLPEEGLKFMVYLQKENIIDESGMPKERFSAEFPKEGPSILRIQQVVRGDSAAYFCASSPQRGGTDTQYFGPGTRLTVL.

This chain links TRBV14 with TRBJ2-3; 7 nucleotides line up with TRBD1. The ends lost 0 bases at V and 5 bases at J; junction bases unmatched: 5. CDR1 is SGHDN and CDR2 is FVKESK in the germline V gene. The CDR3 length is 15 residues. The CDR3 region has the DNA TGTGCCAGCAGCCAAGAAAGGGGGCTGGGAGATACGCAGTATTTT. It yields the protein CASSQERGLGDTQYF.

This rearrangement joins TRBV14 to TRBJ1-1; D uncertain. V was pared by 2 bases and J by 1 base, with 11 bases between. Germline loops: CDR1 SGHDN, CDR2 FVKESK. The CDR3 runs 15 residues. As DNA, the CDR3 is TGTGCCAGCAGCCAACAGGTTTTAAAGAACACTGAAGCTTTCTTT. Translated, it gives CASSQQVLKNTEAFF.

V usage is TRBV19 and J usage is TRBJ2-2; no firm D call. The CDR3 extends over 12 amino acids. V lost 1 base to trimming and J lost 8 bases, with 5 bases between them. Looked up from germline, CDR1 is LNHDA and CDR2 is SQIVND (reference sequence). The CDR3 loop is CASSIVRGELFF. For the CDR3, the DNA is TGTGCCAGTAGTATAGTGAGGGGGGAGCTGTTTTTT.

V usage is TRBV5-6 and J usage is TRBJ1-1, with D unresolved. This CDR3 region has 14 residues. Germline V lookup: CDR1 SGHDT, CDR2 YYEEEE. Trimming pared 4 bases from V and 8 bases from J, leaving 18 bases between. CDR3 amino acids: CASSHLARQSEAFF. CDR3 sequence (DNA): TGTGCCAGCAGCCACCTAGCCCGGCAGTCGGAAGCTTTCTTT.

This clone was seen only a few times. The chain recombines TRBV5-1 with TRBJ1-2, with TRBD1 as a possible D gene (5 bases). From germline, CDR1 is SGHRS and CDR2 YFSETQ. The V end lost 0 bases, the J end lost 8 bases, and 11 bases lay between the germline ends. This CDR3 comprises 13 residues. The CDR3 sequence is CASSLEAGRGYTF. In nucleotides, the CDR3 is TGCGCCAGCAGCTTGGAGGCAGGGCGAGGCTACACCTTC.

The V and J genes are TRBV29-1 and TRBJ2-5, with D hard to call. V was cut by 7 bases and J by 1 base, with 10 bases left in between. This CDR3 is built from 12 residues. The germline gives CDR1 SQVTM, CDR2 ANQGSEA. The CDR3 spells CSAERFQETQYF. In DNA form, the CDR3 reads TGCAGCGCCGAACGGTTCCAAGAGACCCAGTACTTC.

The gene calls are TRBV28 and TRBJ1-4; TRBD1 agrees at 7 bases. V shed 6 bases and J 7 bases; nucleotides not matched to a gene: 11. The CDR3 is 15 amino acids. Germline V gene lookup returns CDR1 MDHEN and CDR2 SYDVKM. CDR3 nucleotides: TGTGCCAGCAGCCTATTCTTCCAGGGGGGTGAAAAACTGTTTTTT. Amino acid sequence: CASSLFFQGGEKLFF.

The rearrangement links TRBV6-6 to TRBJ2-3; the D gene is possibly TRBD1 (5 bases). There are 18 residues in the CDR3. Germline V gene sequence: CDR1 MNHNY, CDR2 SVGAGI (reference sequence). Trimming took 5 bases from V and 0 from J, leaving 21 bases between them. The CDR3 reads CASSPGSSSRASTDTQYF. As DNA, the CDR3 is TGTGCCAGCAGTCCGGGTTCCAGTTCCAGGGCTAGCACAGATACGCAGTATTTT.

Written as DNA, the CDR3 is TGTGCCAGCAGCCGGGGGACTAGCGGTAACTACGAGCAGTACTTC. Translated: CASSRGTSGNYEQYF. This chain links TRBV3-1 (or the pseudogene TRBV3-2) with TRBJ2-7; TRBD2 agrees at 11 bases. The CDR3 length is 15 residues. The trim removed 4 bases at V and 3 bases at J, leaving 5 bases unmatched. Germline lookup yields CDR1 LGHDT and CDR2 YNNKEL (reference sequence).

The rearrangement uses TRBV5-1 and TRBJ2-1, with D perhaps matching TRBD2 (7 bases). CDR1 and CDR2 from the germline V gene are SGHRS and YFSETQ. This CDR3 has 17 amino acids. V lost 4 bases to trimming and J lost 4 bases, with 21 bases between them. CDR3 coding DNA: TGCGCCAGCAGCCGGACTAAAGGGGGGGCTTCTTACAATGAGCAGTTCTTC. Translating gives CASSRTKGGASYNEQFF.

The rearrangement uses TRBV3-1 (or the pseudogene TRBV3-2) and TRBJ1-2; D gene unclear. Germline lookup yields CDR1 LGHDT and CDR2 YNNKEL (reference sequence). This CDR3 region has 13 residues. Trimming pared 0 bases from V and 4 bases from J, leaving 6 bases between. The CDR3 nucleotides read TGTGCCAGCAGCCAAGATCCCAGCTATGGCTACACCTTC. Translating it yields CASSQDPSYGYTF.

This clone occurred once. The chain is built from TRBV6-5 and TRBJ1-1; D remains ambiguous. The CDR3 contains 13 residues. The ends were cut back, 7 bases at V and 7 bases at J, with 16 bases in the middle. Germline CDR1 and CDR2: MNHEY and SVGAGI. CDR3 sequence: CASIRIPGGEAFF. The CDR3 nucleotides read TGTGCCAGCATCAGGATTCCAGGAGGTGAAGCTTTCTTT.

This chain uses TRBV3-1 (or the pseudogene TRBV3-2) with TRBJ1-2; D might be TRBD1 (5 bases). Trimming took off 4 bases at V and 13 bases at J, with 16 bases between the two ends. The CDR3 has 12 amino acids. Germline V lookup: CDR1 LGHDT, CDR2 YNNKEL (reference sequence). CDR3 in DNA: TGTGCCAGCAGCCTTGCGGAAGGGGCTAGCACCTTC. This sequence encodes CASSLAEGASTF.

This clone was detected only a few times. The gene calls are TRBV2 and TRBJ1-1; TRBD1 agrees at 8 bases. Germline trimming cut 2 bases from V and 2 bases from J; bases unmatched to any gene: 1. Germline CDR1 SNHLY, CDR2 FYNNEI. The CDR3 totals 14 residues. This CDR3 reads CASSEQGANTEAFF. DNA of the CDR3: TGTGCCAGCAGTGAACAGGGGGCAAACACTGAAGCTTTCTTT.